The source of this T cell receptor beta chain is a study of T cells in Graves' hyperthyroidism and ophthalmopathy. Worth noting for this clonotype: Its antigen remains unidentified. The junction shows a germline mismatch at one end, possibly a read error.

Cells are PBMCs isolated from about 10 ml of fresh blood. The study, taken as a whole, reports: Most thyroid-expanded clonotypes above 0.001 were also found in blood. For ophthalmopathy, model prediction preceded onset by a median around 7 months.

Amplification of TCR beta CDR3 regions was performed using RNA transcripts as template. TCR CDR3 underwent first-round RT-PCR with the HTBI primer set. TCRdb processed the multiplex PCR reads anew with MiXCR; each CDR3 protein has one entry. The table includes roughly 400,000 distinct CDR3 sequences, over 11% detected once. The CDR3 spans 13 residues. This TCR derives from a man over 45 with Graves' ophthalmopathy. Source material: blood. The chain couples TRBV12-3 or TRBV12-4 to TRBJ2-7; the match to TRBD2 covers 9 bases. The chain's CDR3 is CASSVAGADGQYF. The CDR3 DNA sequence: TGTGCCAGCAGTGTAGCGGGAGCCGACGGGCAGTACTTC.